This entry lists 32 T cell receptor beta chains sequenced from one sample in a study of beta chain features in type 1 diabetes. Sequencing targeted expressed TCRB transcripts, as all isolated RNA had been reverse transcribed. Sequenced by immunoSEQ multiplex PCR; TCRdb stores in-frame clones only, minus some. This table has about 450,000 clones, over 10% appearing once. The sequenced sample was naive CD4+ T cells from blood. These receptors all stem from a woman aged 18-35 years in good health.

The J gene is TRBJ2-3, the V gene TRBV29-1, with D possibly being TRBD1 or TRBD2 (6 bases each). Per germline, CDR1 SQVTM and CDR2 ANQGSEA. The ends were cut back, 2 bases at V and 4 bases at J, with 7 bases in the middle. The CDR3 totals 12 residues. The CDR3 spells CSVERGADTQYF. In nucleotides, the CDR3 is TGCAGCGTTGAAAGGGGGGCAGATACGCAGTATTTT.

In its sample, this clone was seen a few times. In DNA form, the CDR3 reads TGTGCCAGCAGCTTGGGAGGGATCCGAGGGGAGACCCAGTACTTC. This translates into CASSLGGIRGETQYF. This chain uses TRBV7-9 with TRBJ2-5; 7 positions agree with TRBD2. The CDR3 runs 15 residues. Germline V gives CDR1 SEHNR, CDR2 FQNEAQ (reference sequence). V gave up 3 bases and J gave up 5 bases; unmatched junction bases: 9.

The chain joins TRBV29-1 to TRBJ1-3; D ambiguous. V lost 3 bases, J lost 0 bases, and 9 bases lay in between. The length of the CDR3 is 14 residues. Germline V gene lookup returns CDR1 SQVTM and CDR2 ANQGSEA. The CDR3 DNA reads as TGCAGCGTTGAGGGCACCTACTCTGGAAACACCATATATTTT. It specifies CSVEGTYSGNTIYF.

This clone has a handful of counts. Other DNA sequences in this sample translate to the same CDR3. The V gene is TRBV5-4, the J gene TRBJ2-3, with 7 bases identical to TRBD1. CDR3 length: 14 residues. The V gene end was trimmed by 3 bases and the J gene end by 1 base; junction bases not matched to a gene: 2. CDR1 and CDR2 from the germline V gene are SGHNT and YYREEE (reference sequence). DNA of the CDR3: TGTGCCAGCAGCTCAGGGACAGGCACAGATACGCAGTATTTT. Protein: CASSSGTGTDTQYF.

The rearrangement links TRBV6-5 to TRBJ1-1, with D possibly matching TRBD1 (5 bases). Germline values: CDR1 MNHEY, CDR2 SVGAGI. The CDR3 spans 15 residues. Trimming took off 0 bases at V and 6 bases at J, with 14 bases between the two ends. The CDR3 loop is CASSYSRGRGPEAFF. Written as DNA, the CDR3 is TGTGCCAGCAGTTACTCCCGAGGGAGGGGCCCTGAAGCTTTCTTT.

CDR3 coding DNA: TGTGCCTGGAGTGTACGGAGCGGGAGGACTCCTTACGAGCAGTACTTC. It specifies CAWSVRSGRTPYEQYF. The chain joins TRBV30 to TRBJ2-7, with TRBD2 matching 9 bases. The germline CDR1 and CDR2 sequences are GTSNPN and SVGIG (reference sequence). This CDR3 comprises 16 residues. Trimming at V came to 0 bases and at J to 4 bases, leaving 10 bases not matched to a gene.

Only a few counts were recorded for this clone. V usage is TRBV14 and J usage is TRBJ2-3; possibly TRBD2 for D (6 bases). Germline V gene lookup returns CDR1 SGHDN and CDR2 FVKESK. The CDR3 is 16 residues long. Trimming left V 0 bases short and J 3 bases short, with 13 bases between. Written as DNA, the CDR3 is TGTGCCAGCAGCCAAGATCGGGGGAGTGGGACAGATACGCAGTATTTT. Translating gives CASSQDRGSGTDTQYF.

This clone was seen a few times. The chain employs TRBV7-9 and TRBJ1-1; D gene unclear. Germline loops: CDR1 SEHNR, CDR2 FQNEAQ (reference sequence). The CDR3 contains 14 residues. V lost 2 bases to trimming and J lost 4 bases, with 11 bases between them. CDR3 bases: TGTGCCAGCAGCTTACGCGAGCGTGGCACTGAAGCTTTCTTT. Its protein product is CASSLRERGTEAFF. The full variable domain, rest sourced from reference TRBV7-9 and TRBJ1-1, is DTGVSQNPRHKITKRGQNVTFRCDPISEHNRLYWYRQTLGQGPEFLTYFQNEAQLEKSRLLSDRFSAERPKGSFSTLEIQRTEQGDSAMYLCASSLRERGTEAFFGQGTRLTVV.

V usage is TRBV9 and J usage is TRBJ2-3; D may be TRBD2 (5 bases). V lost 4 bases to trimming and J lost 6 bases, with 18 bases between them. Germline assignment: CDR1 SGDLS and CDR2 YYNGEE. This CDR3 has 15 amino acids. This chain's CDR3 is CASSLDGGRGDTQYF. In nucleotides, the CDR3 is TGTGCCAGCAGCCTGGACGGAGGCCGCGGGGATACGCAGTATTTT.

This clone was detected a few times. The chain links TRBV30 to TRBJ1-5; D uncertain. With 0 bases removed from V and 6 bases from J, the gap between germline ends came to 9 bases. CDR3 length: 13 amino acids. Germline assignment: CDR1 GTSNPN and CDR2 SVGIG (reference sequence). CDR3 loop: CAWSVSTSQPQHF. The CDR3 DNA reads TGTGCCTGGAGTGTAAGCACATCTCAGCCCCAGCATTTT.

This chain joins TRBV29-1 and TRBJ2-1; D remains unclear. V was cut by 3 bases and J by 6 bases, with 15 bases left in between. This CDR3 is built from 14 residues. Germline V gene data show CDR1 as SQVTM and CDR2 as ANQGSEA. CDR3 sequence: CSVDSAPITNEQFF. In DNA form, the CDR3 reads TGCAGCGTTGACTCAGCGCCGATAACCAATGAGCAGTTCTTC.

The table lists this clone with a few counts. Other DNA sequences within the sample encode an identical CDR3. The gene calls are TRBV30 and TRBJ1-3; D is undetermined. The CDR3 has 12 residues. Germline CDR1 is GTSNPN and CDR2 is SVGIG (reference sequence). V dropped 5 bases and J dropped 1 base, with 6 bases sitting between them. The DNA of the CDR3 is TGTGCCTGGTCCCCTTCTGGAAACACCATATATTTT. Translation gives CAWSPSGNTIYF.

This clone was recorded a few times. The chain recombines TRBV28 with TRBJ1-5; TRBD1 matches 7 bases. V was pared by 3 bases and J by 5 bases, with 4 bases of the junction left unmatched. The CDR3 covers 14 residues. From germline, CDR1 is MDHEN and CDR2 SYDVKM. The DNA of the CDR3 is TGTGCCAGCAGTTTTCGGACAGGCCATCAGCCCCAGCATTTT. The encoded protein is CASSFRTGHQPQHF. Filled out from reference TRBV28 and TRBJ1-5, the complete variable domain reads DVKVTQSSRYLVKRTGEKVFLECVQDMDHENMFWYRQDPGLGLRLIYFSYDVKMKEKGDIPEGYSVSREKKERFSLILESASTNQTSMYLCASSFRTGHQPQHFGDGTRLSIL.

The chain is built from TRBV2 and TRBJ1-6, with D perhaps matching TRBD1 (6 bases). Germline lookup yields CDR1 SNHLY and CDR2 FYNNEI. The V end lost 6 bases, the J end lost 9 bases, and 15 bases lay between the germline ends. The CDR3 length is 14 residues. Here the CDR3 reads CASRPRGAGSPLHF. The CDR3 nucleotides read TGTGCCAGCAGGCCCCGGGGGGCAGGTTCACCCCTCCACTTT.

The chain combines TRBV4-1 with TRBJ2-5; the match to TRBD1 covers 9 bases. The CDR3 runs to 16 residues. Trimming at V came to 3 bases and at J to 4 bases, leaving 9 bases not matched to a gene. Germline V gene sequence: CDR1 MGHRA, CDR2 YSYEKL. The CDR3 region has the DNA TGCGCCAGCAGCCATCCCGGGGGACAGGGAACAGAGACCCAGTACTTC. Translating gives CASSHPGGQGTETQYF.

Regarding this clone: A read error may explain this, as a much larger clone is one base away. The same CDR3 can be traced to other DNA sequences in this sample. V usage is TRBV27 and J usage is TRBJ2-3; D gene unclear. V shed 6 bases and J shed 2 bases, with 3 bases lying between them. CDR1 is MNHEY and CDR2 is SMNVEV in the germline V gene (reference sequence). The CDR3 runs 11 residues. DNA of the CDR3: TGTGCCAGCAGCAACACAGATACGCAGTATTTT. Protein product: CASSNTDTQYF.

This clone has just a few counts. The chain employs TRBV7-3 and TRBJ2-2; D may match TRBD1 or TRBD2 (5 bases each). The length of the CDR3 is 13 residues. Germline V gives CDR1 SGHTA, CDR2 FQGTGA. V was clipped by 5 bases and J by 7 bases, with 11 bases between them. CDR3 nucleotides: TGTGCCAGCAGCCGGGGCGGGTACGGGGAGCTGTTTTTT. Translation gives CASSRGGYGELFF.

This clone occurred a few times. The chain uses TRBV4-1 and TRBJ2-1, with a possible D match to TRBD1 (6 bases). This CDR3 comprises 16 residues. Germline CDR1 is MGHRA and CDR2 is YSYEKL. Trimming took 0 bases from V and 7 from J, leaving 16 bases between them. As DNA, the CDR3 is TGCGCCAGCAGCCAAGAGGGGGCGAACCTACCGAATGAGCAGTTCTTC. Its protein product is CASSQEGANLPNEQFF.

In regard to this clone: This CDR3 is also generated by other DNA sequences in the sample. The chain couples TRBV7-2 to TRBJ2-5; D remains ambiguous. Per the germline V gene, CDR1 is SGHTA and CDR2 is FQGNSA. V lost 3 bases, J lost 5 bases, and 1 base lay in between. This CDR3 is built from 10 residues. The CDR3 is CASSLETQYF. The DNA of the CDR3 is TGTGCCAGCAGCTTGGAGACCCAGTACTTC.

The chain combines TRBV2 with TRBJ2-3; no reliable D call. The germline V gene has CDR1 SNHLY and CDR2 FYNNEI. The ends were cut back, 10 bases at V and 1 base at J, with 15 bases in the middle. The CDR3 is made up of 14 amino acids. In DNA, the CDR3 is TGTGCCAACAACCCGGGCCTTGGCACAGATACGCAGTATTTT. It specifies CANNPGLGTDTQYF.

This clone was found a few times. V gene TRBV6-5 combines with J gene TRBJ2-1; perhaps TRBD2 as D (5 bases). The germline V and J ends were trimmed by 6 bases and 3 bases, with 15 bases remaining between them. Germline V gene sequence: CDR1 MNHEY, CDR2 SVGAGI. This CDR3 is 15 amino acids long. CDR3: CASRLRDSVYNEQFF. The CDR3 DNA follows: TGTGCCAGCAGGCTCCGGGATAGCGTCTACAATGAGCAGTTCTTC.

This clone turned up a few times. This chain joins TRBV18 and TRBJ1-2; no definite D call. From germline, CDR1 is KGHSH and CDR2 LQKENI. The CDR3 contains 16 residues. V was cut by 0 bases and J by 4 bases, with 15 bases left in between. CDR3 amino acids: CASSPPVQWIGYGYTF. Written as DNA, the CDR3 is TGTGCCAGCTCACCACCAGTCCAGTGGATCGGCTATGGCTACACCTTC.

The chain carries TRBV27 and TRBJ2-1, with TRBD2 identical over 9 bases. The CDR3 has 14 residues. Unmatched junction bases numbered 6, after V lost 5 bases and J lost 7 bases. Germline assignment: CDR1 MNHEY and CDR2 SMNVEV (reference sequence). Here the CDR3 reads CASSPGLAPNEQFF. The CDR3 DNA reads TGTGCCAGCAGTCCGGGACTAGCTCCAAATGAGCAGTTCTTC.

The chain employs TRBV13 and TRBJ2-7, with 8 nucleotides matching TRBD1. Germline V lookup: CDR1 PRHDT, CDR2 FYEKMQ (reference sequence). V trimming: 4 bases; J trimming: 3 bases; junction bases outside the gene matches: 5. CDR3 size: 14 residues. The DNA of the CDR3 is TGTGCCAGCAGCTCCAGGGGGCCGGACTACGAGCAGTACTTC. Translating it yields CASSSRGPDYEQYF.

Comments on this clone: Other DNA variants within this sample encode the same CDR3. V is TRBV5-1 and J is TRBJ2-3; 8 bases line up with TRBD1. The V gene end was trimmed by 4 bases and the J gene end by 1 base; junction bases not matched to a gene: 2. The CDR3 consists of 14 residues. Germline CDR1 SGHRS, CDR2 YFSETQ. CDR3 sequence reads: CASSQTGGTDTQYF. CDR3 nucleotide sequence: TGCGCCAGCAGCCAGACAGGGGGCACAGATACGCAGTATTTT.

CDR3 residues: CASSLQGQETQYF. The CDR3 coding sequence is TGTGCCAGCAGCCTACAGGGTCAAGAGACCCAGTACTTC. This sequence joins TRBV5-4 and TRBJ2-5; perhaps TRBD1 as D (6 bases). V lost 4 bases, J lost 2 bases, and 9 bases lay in between. The CDR3 is made up of 13 amino acids. Looked up from germline, CDR1 is SGHNT and CDR2 is YYREEE (reference sequence).

There are many counts of this clone. CDR3 in DNA: TGTGCCACCCAAGACAGCACAGATACGCAGTATTTT. Translation: CATQDSTDTQYF. V is TRBV10-3 and J is TRBJ2-3, with D unresolved. The CDR3 runs 12 residues. Per germline, CDR1 ENHRY and CDR2 SYGVKD. The V end was cut by 10 bases, the J end by 0 bases, with 8 bases between.

This clone was counted a few times. The V gene is TRBV5-1, the J gene TRBJ2-1; 13 positions match TRBD2. V lost 7 bases to trimming and J lost 3 bases; unmatched junction nucleotides: 7. The CDR3 runs 16 residues. Germline assignment: CDR1 SGHRS and CDR2 YFSETQ. The CDR3 is CASRTSGSILYNEQFF. DNA for the CDR3: TGCGCCAGCCGGACTAGCGGGAGCATTCTCTACAATGAGCAGTTCTTC.

This clone showed up just a few times. The DNA of the CDR3 is TGTGCCAGCAGCTCTTCACCCGACAGTAACTATGGCTACACCTTC. This translates into CASSSSPDSNYGYTF. The genes are TRBV7-6 and TRBJ1-2; perhaps TRBD1 as D (5 bases). The V and J ends lost 4 bases and 1 base respectively, with 13 bases between them. Germline V gene lookup returns CDR1 SGHVS and CDR2 FNYEAQ. This CDR3 comprises 15 residues.

This clone was picked up a small number of times. The rearrangement links TRBV4-3 to TRBJ2-6, with a weak D call TRBD1 (5 bases). Trimming removed 5 bases from V and 3 bases from J, with 14 bases in between. This CDR3 comprises 16 residues. The germline V gene has CDR1 LGHNA and CDR2 YSLEER. Here the CDR3 DNA reads TGCGCCAGCAGCAAGAATCAGGGTGGTGGGGCCAACGTCCTGACTTTC. Translated: CASSKNQGGGANVLTF.

This clone was seen many times. The J gene is TRBJ1-2, the V gene TRBV30; D is uncertain. The CDR3 loop spans 11 amino acids. V was cut by 2 bases and J by 8 bases, with 9 bases left in between. Germline CDR1 and CDR2: GTSNPN and SVGIG (reference sequence). This CDR3 is CAWSLEVGYTF. CDR3 bases: TGTGCCTGGAGTTTGGAAGTCGGCTACACCTTC. The full variable domain, in which reference TRBV30 and TRBJ1-2 provide the parts outside the CDR3, is SQTIHQWPATLVQPVGSPLSLECTVEGTSNPNLYWYRQAAGRGLQLLFYSVGIGQISSEVPQNLSASRPQDRQFILSSKKLLLSDSGFYLCAWSLEVGYTFGSGTRLTVV.

This clone was detected a few times. The V and J genes are TRBV6-1 and TRBJ1-6, with D unclear. The V gene's germline CDR1 is MNHNS and CDR2 SASEGT. CDR3 length equals 12 residues. Trimming left V 5 bases short and J 11 bases short, with 10 bases between. CDR3 protein: CASSPNRPPLHF. The CDR3 DNA reads TGTGCCAGCAGTCCGAACAGACCACCCCTCCACTTT.